Following are 22 T cell receptor beta chains from one sample sequenced in a study of naive and memory T cell subsets (dated by TCRdb to 2016 to 2017). The method was UMI-ligation and nested PCR. The sequencer was an Illumina MiSeq. To cover both TRBC1 and TRBC2, the beta constant-region primer consisted of an equimolar mix of two oligonucleotides. The ligated cDNA went through four rounds of PCR with nested alpha and beta constant-region primers together with the SP2 primer. TCRdb passed the public sequencing reads through fastp at Q25 and MiXCR, retaining productive beta sequences. Identical CDR3 proteins give one entry, which carries the most common genes and DNA. The sample table holds some 110,000 distinct CDR3 sequences, of which roughly 32% were seen once. The top ten clones comprise approximately 0.87% of the sample. The sequenced sample consisted of central memory CD4+ T cells from blood. The sample's cell subset or site label is to be understood as: central memory, CD45RA- CD27+. These receptors were obtained from a human donor in good health.

CDR3 sequence: CASSLFMAGGPLETDTQYF. The CDR3 DNA sequence: TGTGCCAGCAGCTTATTTATGGCGGGAGGGCCTTTAGAGACAGATACGCAGTATTTT. This chain connects TRBV7-2 to TRBJ2-3, with 9 positions matching TRBD2. In germline, CDR1 is SGHTA, CDR2 FQGNSA. The trim removed 2 bases at V and 3 bases at J, leaving 15 bases unmatched. This CDR3 contains 19 residues. The variable domain in full, with the rest retrieved from reference TRBV7-2 and TRBJ2-3, is GAGVSQSPSNKVTEKGKDVELRCDPISGHTALYWYRQSLGQGLEFLIYFQGNSAPDKSGLPSDRFSAERTGGSVSTLTIQRTQQEDSAVYLCASSLFMAGGPLETDTQYFGPGTRLTVL.

The table lists this clonotype with a few counts. The chain is built from TRBV7-9 and TRBJ1-1; D is uncertain. Germline V gene sequence: CDR1 SEHNR, CDR2 FQNEAQ (reference sequence). V was clipped by 2 bases and J by 7 bases, with 11 bases between them. The CDR3 loop spans 13 amino acids. CDR3 sequence: CASSLSQAREAFF. Here the CDR3 DNA reads TGTGCCAGCAGCTTATCCCAGGCCCGTGAAGCTTTCTTT. The full variable domain, in which reference TRBV7-9 and TRBJ1-1 provide the parts outside the CDR3, is DTGVSQNPRHKITKRGQNVTFRCDPISEHNRLYWYRQTLGQGPEFLTYFQNEAQLEKSRLLSDRFSAERPKGSFSTLEIQRTEQGDSAMYLCASSLSQAREAFFGQGTRLTVV.

In this sample, this clonotype turned up a few times. For the CDR3, the DNA is TGTGCCAGCAGTTTAGCGAAGGACAGGGGCAGAGCTGGGGCCAACGTCCTGACTTTC. Residues: CASSLAKDRGRAGANVLTF. The chain carries TRBV27 and TRBJ2-6; 9 positions agree with TRBD1. The CDR3 runs 19 residues. Germline V gene sequence: CDR1 MNHEY, CDR2 SMNVEV (reference sequence). V lost 2 bases, J lost 2 bases, and 10 bases stayed unmatched.

The chain is built from TRBV9 and TRBJ2-5, with D possibly TRBD2 on 6 matching bases. Trimming cost V 0 bases and J 3 bases, with 9 bases left between them. This CDR3 comprises 14 residues. The germline V gene encodes CDR1 SGDLS and CDR2 YYNGEE. The chain's CDR3 is CASSVGPGEETQYF. CDR3 in DNA: TGTGCCAGCAGCGTAGGCCCGGGGGAAGAGACCCAGTACTTC.

This chain joins TRBV6-5 and TRBJ1-5, with 9 bases that match TRBD1. With 6 bases clipped from V and 8 bases from J, the junction kept 8 bases outside the gene matches. Germline CDR1 is MNHEY and CDR2 is SVGAGI. The CDR3 spans 14 residues. In DNA form, the CDR3 reads TGTGCCAGCAGCCTTACAGGGGGCAGGGAGCCCCAGCATTTT. This translates into CASSLTGGREPQHF.

In this sample, this clonotype turned up a few times. The chain has TRBV29-1 and TRBJ2-5; D tentatively reads TRBD1 or TRBD2 (5 bases each). The CDR3 is 13 amino acids. V lost 5 bases and J 4 bases, leaving 14 bases between the germline ends. CDR1 SQVTM and CDR2 ANQGSEA come from the germline V gene. CDR3 amino acids: CSVYGLRGETQYF. CDR3 nucleotides: TGCAGCGTTTACGGACTGAGGGGAGAGACCCAGTACTTC.

The chain is built from TRBV5-1 and TRBJ2-1; 7 nucleotides match TRBD1. V trimming: 4 bases; J trimming: 4 bases; junction bases outside the gene matches: 8. CDR1 and CDR2 from the germline V gene are SGHRS and YFSETQ. The CDR3 is 15 amino acids. For the CDR3, the DNA is TGCGCCAGCAGCCACGAGACAGGGCCGTACAATGAGCAGTTCTTC. Its translation: CASSHETGPYNEQFF.

This clonotype showed up just a few times. The V call is TRBV20-1, the J call TRBJ2-3, with 10 bases aligning to TRBD2. The CDR3 sequence is 23 residues long. The J segment lost 2 bases and the V segment lost 0 bases, leaving 26 bases of the junction unmatched. The germline gives CDR1 DFQATT, CDR2 SNEGSKA (reference sequence). DNA for the CDR3: TGCAGTGCTAGAGATCGGTCCCTAGCGGGAGTCGCTCACGTTATAGGTGACACAGATACGCAGTATTTT. Amino acids: CSARDRSLAGVAHVIGDTDTQYF.

V and J are TRBV28 and TRBJ2-7; 7 nucleotides match TRBD1. The J segment lost 6 bases and the V segment lost 0 bases, leaving 11 bases of the junction unmatched. Germline lookup yields CDR1 MDHEN and CDR2 SYDVKM. The CDR3 is 16 amino acids. The CDR3 loop is CASSLWRDTGVREQYF. CDR3 in DNA: TGTGCCAGCAGTTTATGGAGGGATACAGGGGTGCGCGAGCAGTACTTC.

The V call is TRBV10-3, the J call TRBJ2-6; 8 bases align to TRBD1. The CDR3 is 18 amino acids. Looked up from germline, CDR1 is ENHRY and CDR2 is SYGVKD. V shed 6 bases, J shed 3 bases, and the junction held 13 bases outside the gene matches. The CDR3 reads CAIRSSGTGAGGANVLTF. CDR3 nucleotides: TGTGCCATCAGATCCTCCGGGACAGGAGCTGGTGGGGCCAACGTCCTGACTTTC.

The rearrangement uses TRBV2 and TRBJ2-7; 9 bases agree with TRBD1. J was trimmed by 5 bases and V by 6 bases; bases with no gene match: 8. In germline, CDR1 is SNHLY, CDR2 FYNNEI. This CDR3 spans 14 amino acids. For the CDR3, the DNA is TGTGCCAGCAGCTCCGGGACAGGGAGCCACGAGCAGTACTTC. Translated, it gives CASSSGTGSHEQYF. The full variable domain, its missing parts supplied by reference TRBV2 and TRBJ2-7, is EPEVTQTPSHQVTQMGQEVILRCVPISNHLYFYWYRQILGQKVEFLVSFYNNEISEKSEIFDDQFSVERPDGSNFTLKIRSTKLEDSAMYFCASSSGTGSHEQYFGPGTRLTVT.

This clonotype was observed at least ten times. The chain has TRBV3-1 and TRBJ2-3; no clear D gene. Germline V gene data show CDR1 as LGHDT and CDR2 as YNNKEL (reference sequence). The germline V and J ends were trimmed by 4 bases and 1 base, with 15 bases remaining between them. This CDR3 is 16 amino acids long. The CDR3 sequence: CASSPLSATRTDTQYF. The CDR3 bases are TGTGCCAGCAGCCCGCTTTCCGCTACCCGCACAGATACGCAGTATTTT.

This clonotype turned up a few times. The chain recombines TRBV20-1 with TRBJ1-5; D not certain. Germline V lookup: CDR1 DFQATT, CDR2 SNEGSKA (reference sequence). V was clipped by 1 base and J by 0 bases, with 7 bases between them. The CDR3 spans 14 residues. The CDR3: CSARVGNSNQPQHF. The CDR3 nucleotides are TGCAGTGCTAGAGTCGGGAATAGCAATCAGCCCCAGCATTTT.

The chain recombines TRBV28 with TRBJ2-7; 10 positions agree with TRBD1. The CDR3 runs to 14 residues. The germline CDR1 and CDR2 sequences are MDHEN and SYDVKM. With 8 bases clipped from V and 4 bases from J, the junction kept 8 bases outside the gene matches. The CDR3 nucleotides are TGTGCCAGCGGATCCTCGGGACAGGGGTACGAGCAGTACTTC. Protein sequence: CASGSSGQGYEQYF.

This clonotype has at least ten counts. The J gene is TRBJ2-7, the V gene TRBV5-1, with D unclear. The CDR3 is 13 residues long. V was cut by 0 bases and J by 0 bases, with 4 bases left in between. Germline CDR1 and CDR2: SGHRS and YFSETQ. The CDR3 protein is CASSLVSSYEQYF. CDR3 coding DNA: TGCGCCAGCAGCTTGGTCAGCTCCTACGAGCAGTACTTC.

This chain uses TRBV20-1 with TRBJ1-4; TRBD1 is a possible D gene (6 bases). The V end was cut by 6 bases, the J end by 4 bases, with 15 bases between. The CDR3 runs to 14 residues. Germline lookup yields CDR1 DFQATT and CDR2 SNEGSKA (reference sequence). The CDR3 loop is CSASQGRVNEKLFF. CDR3 bases: TGCAGTGCCAGCCAGGGGCGGGTTAATGAAAAACTGTTTTTT.

In this sample, this clonotype turned up a few times. The rearrangement joins TRBV28 to TRBJ2-2; no clear D gene. Trimming left V 10 bases short and J 7 bases short, with 13 bases between. CDR3 size: 12 residues. CDR1 is MDHEN and CDR2 is SYDVKM in the germline V gene. The CDR3 DNA is TGTGCCACCCGGATTGGTGGCGGGGAGCTGTTTTTT. This sequence encodes CATRIGGGELFF.

This CDR3 reads CASSLGDRYQPQHF. The CDR3 DNA sequence: TGTGCCAGCAGCTTAGGGGACAGGTATCAGCCCCAGCATTTT. The rearrangement joins TRBV7-8 to TRBJ1-5, with 8 nucleotides matching TRBD1. The V gene end was trimmed by 1 base and the J gene end by 5 bases; junction bases not matched to a gene: 1. Per germline, CDR1 SGHVS and CDR2 FQNEAQ. The CDR3 covers 14 residues. Together with reference TRBV7-8 and TRBJ1-5, the CDR3 gives the full variable domain: GAGVSQSPRYKVAKRGQDVALRCDPISGHVSLFWYQQALGQGPEFLTYFQNEAQLDKSGLPSDRFFAERPEGSVSTLKIQRTQQEDSAVYLCASSLGDRYQPQHFGDGTRLSIL.

The rearrangement links TRBV9 to TRBJ1-2, with 7 bases aligning to TRBD1. J lost 4 bases, V lost 4 bases, and 4 bases had no gene match. CDR1 is SGDLS, CDR2 YYNGEE, per germline. The CDR3 sequence is 13 residues long. CDR3 sequence reads: CASSRDSSYGYTF. The CDR3 DNA is TGTGCCAGCAGCAGGGACAGCTCCTATGGCTACACCTTC.

DNA of the CDR3: TGTGCCAGCAGTTCACTGGACACGTATAATTCACCCCTCCACTTT. It encodes CASSSLDTYNSPLHF. The gene calls are TRBV28 and TRBJ1-6, with D perhaps TRBD1 (5 bases). Per the germline V gene, CDR1 is MDHEN and CDR2 is SYDVKM. Trimming pared 4 bases from V and 4 bases from J, leaving 11 bases between. The CDR3 contains 15 residues.

This clonotype occurred many times. The chain combines TRBV28 with TRBJ2-1; TRBD1 matches at 8 bases. Germline trimming cut 0 bases from V and 1 base from J; bases unmatched to any gene: 2. Per the germline V gene, CDR1 is MDHEN and CDR2 is SYDVKM. This CDR3 has 16 amino acids. CDR3 sequence reads: CASSLWGTGSYNEQFF. The CDR3 DNA follows: TGTGCCAGCAGTTTATGGGGGACAGGTTCCTACAATGAGCAGTTCTTC. Using reference TRBV28 and TRBJ2-1 for the parts outside the CDR3, the full variable domain is DVKVTQSSRYLVKRTGEKVFLECVQDMDHENMFWYRQDPGLGLRLIYFSYDVKMKEKGDIPEGYSVSREKKERFSLILESASTNQTSMYLCASSLWGTGSYNEQFFGPGTRLTVL.

The chain has TRBV19 and TRBJ2-1; 8 nucleotides align to TRBD2. Trimming at V came to 5 bases and at J to 5 bases, leaving 8 bases not matched to a gene. CDR3 length: 15 amino acids. CDR1 is LNHDA, CDR2 SQIVND, per germline (reference sequence). The CDR3 loop is CASSDGGRLHNEQFF. The CDR3 DNA reads as TGTGCCAGTAGTGACGGCGGGAGGCTCCACAATGAGCAGTTCTTC.